A selection of T cell receptor beta chains follows, all from one sample in a study of shared clonotypes between healthy human individuals. Sequenced by immunoSEQ multiplex PCR; TCRdb stores in-frame clones only, minus some. The sample includes over a million clones, roughly 96% of them seen just once. Sequencing input: naive CD4+ T cells sorted from blood. These TCRs come from a man in his thirties or forties in good health. Each CDR3 is given with its conserved first and last residue. The D gene is left open where the match is weak. Clone size is not always given. Where it is, it says once, few, many or a class for expanded clones.

J gene | V gene | clone size | D gene | CDR3 protein | CDR3 DNA
TRBJ1-5 | TRBV9 | - | - | CASSVGGNNQPQHF | TGTGCCAGCAGCGTAGGGGGGAATAATCAGCCCCAGCATTTT
TRBJ2-3 | TRBV7-3 | - | TRBD2 | CASSFSPSGSMNVGTDTQYF | TGTGCCAGCAGCTTTTCCCCAAGCGGGAGTATGAATGTAGGCACAGATACGCAGTATTTT
TRBJ1-5 | TRBV7-2 | - | - | CASSLLGQPQHF | TGTGCCAGCAGCTTACTTGGCCAGCCCCAGCATTTT
TRBJ1-2 | TRBV4-2 | - | - | CASSQVERGFYTF | TGTGCCAGCAGCCAAGTTGAGAGAGGATTCTACACCTTC
TRBJ2-6 | TRBV4-3 | - | - | CASSQAPTGANVLTF | TGCGCCAGCAGCCAAGCCCCAACAGGTGCCAACGTCCTGACTTTC
TRBJ2-2 | TRBV6-6 | - | - | CASSYSKAINGELFF | TGTGCCAGCAGTTACTCGAAAGCCATTAACGGGGAGCTGTTTTTT
TRBJ2-1 | TRBV9 | - | TRBD2 | CASSPGTSNEQFF | TGTGCCAGCAGCCCAGGGACTAGCAATGAGCAGTTCTTC
TRBJ2-7 | TRBV7-9 | - | TRBD1 | CASSRAGTGSYEQYF | TGTGCCAGCAGCCGAGCCGGGACAGGGTCCTACGAGCAGTACTTC
TRBJ2-3 | TRBV5-1 | - | TRBD1 | CASSTGQGDTDTQYF | TGCGCCAGCAGCACGGGACAGGGGGACACAGATACGCAGTATTTT
TRBJ1-5 | TRBV6-5 | - | TRBD1 | CASRTGGGQPQHF | TGTGCCAGCCGTACAGGGGGCGGACAGCCCCAGCATTTT
TRBJ2-1 | TRBV28 | - | - | CASSLEPPSSYNEQFF | TGTGCCAGCAGTTTAGAGCCCCCGAGCTCCTACAATGAGCAGTTCTTC
TRBJ1-5 | TRBV30 | - | - | CAWPGRCQPQHF | TGTGCCTGGCCCGGTAGGTGTCAGCCCCAGCATTTT
TRBJ1-5 | TRBV6-1 | few | - | CASSDGVRGQPQHF | TGTGCCAGCAGTGACGGGGTAAGGGGTCAGCCCCAGCATTTT
TRBJ2-1 | TRBV5-4 | - | TRBD1 | CASSRDRRYNEQFF | TGTGCCAGCAGCCGGGACAGGCGATACAATGAGCAGTTCTTC
TRBJ2-7 | TRBV10-3 | - | - | CAVPQTGGFEQYF | TGTGCCGTACCCCAAACAGGCGGGTTCGAGCAGTACTTC
TRBJ2-7 | TRBV14 | once | TRBD2 | CASSPGLVYEQYF | TGTGCCAGCAGCCCCGGACTAGTATACGAGCAGTACTTC
TRBJ2-1 | TRBV27 | once | TRBD2 | CASRRLAGDNEQFF | TGTGCCAGCAGGAGACTAGCGGGAGACAATGAGCAGTTCTTC
TRBJ2-5 | TRBV7-9 | - | TRBD2 | CASSLTSGTQETQYF | TGTGCCAGCAGCTTGACTAGCGGGACCCAAGAGACCCAGTACTTC
TRBJ2-2 | TRBV19 | - | TRBD1 | CATGGQGVWTGELFF | TGTGCCACCGGGGGACAGGGGGTATGGACCGGGGAGCTGTTTTTT
TRBJ2-5 | TRBV29-1 | - | - | CSVGAGETQYF | TGCAGCGTTGGGGCGGGGGAGACCCAGTACTTC
TRBJ2-7 | TRBV5-1 | - | TRBD2 | CASSLGTSGRGGYEQYF | TGCGCCAGCAGCTTGGGGACTAGCGGTAGAGGGGGGTACGAGCAGTACTTC
TRBJ1-5 | TRBV2 | - | TRBD1 | CASSGDRGLGGNQPQHF | TGTGCCAGCAGCGGGGACAGGGGGCTGGGGGGCAATCAGCCCCAGCATTTT
TRBJ2-1 | TRBV5-4 | - | - | CASSSNGGSYNEQFF | TGTGCCAGCAGCTCAAACGGGGGTTCCTACAATGAGCAGTTCTTC
TRBJ2-7 | TRBV18 | - | - | CASSPEYEQYF | TGTGCCAGCTCACCAGAGTACGAGCAGTACTTC
TRBJ1-1 | TRBV18 | - | - | CASSPLSNTEAFF | TGTGCCAGCTCACCACTCTCGAACACTGAAGCTTTCTTT